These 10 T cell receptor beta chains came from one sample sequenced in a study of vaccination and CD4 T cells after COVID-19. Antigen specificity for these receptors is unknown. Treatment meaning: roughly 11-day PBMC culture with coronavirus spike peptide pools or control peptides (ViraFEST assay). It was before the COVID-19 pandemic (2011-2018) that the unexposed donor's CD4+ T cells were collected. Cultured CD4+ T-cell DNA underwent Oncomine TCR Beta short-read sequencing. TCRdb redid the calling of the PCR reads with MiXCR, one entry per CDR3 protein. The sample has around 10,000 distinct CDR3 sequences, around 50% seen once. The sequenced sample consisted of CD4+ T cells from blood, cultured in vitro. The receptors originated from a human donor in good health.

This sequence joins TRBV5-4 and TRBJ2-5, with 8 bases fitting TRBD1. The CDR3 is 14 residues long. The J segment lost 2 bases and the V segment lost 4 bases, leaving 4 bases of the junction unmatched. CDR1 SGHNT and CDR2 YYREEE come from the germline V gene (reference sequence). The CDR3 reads CASSGGTGQETQYF. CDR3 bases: TGTGCCAGCAGCGGGGGGACAGGTCAAGAGACCCAGTACTTC.

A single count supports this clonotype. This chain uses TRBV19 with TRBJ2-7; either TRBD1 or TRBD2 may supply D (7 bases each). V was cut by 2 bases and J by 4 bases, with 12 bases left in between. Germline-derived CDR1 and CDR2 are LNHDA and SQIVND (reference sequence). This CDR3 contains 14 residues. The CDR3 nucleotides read TGTGCCAGTAGTATACAGGGGGGGACTTACGAGCAGTACTTC. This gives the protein CASSIQGGTYEQYF.

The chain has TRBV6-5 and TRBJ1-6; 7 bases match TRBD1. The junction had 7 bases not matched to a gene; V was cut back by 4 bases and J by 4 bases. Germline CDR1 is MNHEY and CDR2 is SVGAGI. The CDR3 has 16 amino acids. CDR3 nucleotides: TGTGCCAGCAGTTCGACGTGGACAGGTTATAATTCACCCCTCCACTTT. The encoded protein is CASSSTWTGYNSPLHF.

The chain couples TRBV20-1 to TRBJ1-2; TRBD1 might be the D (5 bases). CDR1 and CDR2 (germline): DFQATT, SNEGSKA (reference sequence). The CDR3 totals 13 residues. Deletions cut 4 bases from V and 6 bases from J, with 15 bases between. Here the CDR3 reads CSANSLWGNGYTF. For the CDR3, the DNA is TGCAGTGCTAACTCCTTATGGGGGAATGGCTACACCTTC.

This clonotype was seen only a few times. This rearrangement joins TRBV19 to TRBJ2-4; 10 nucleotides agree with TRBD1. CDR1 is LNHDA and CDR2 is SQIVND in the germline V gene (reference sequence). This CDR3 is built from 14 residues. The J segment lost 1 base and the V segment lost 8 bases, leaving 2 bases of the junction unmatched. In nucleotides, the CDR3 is TGTGCCAGTCTGGACAGGGGGGCCAAAAACATTCAGTACTTC. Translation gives CASLDRGAKNIQYF.

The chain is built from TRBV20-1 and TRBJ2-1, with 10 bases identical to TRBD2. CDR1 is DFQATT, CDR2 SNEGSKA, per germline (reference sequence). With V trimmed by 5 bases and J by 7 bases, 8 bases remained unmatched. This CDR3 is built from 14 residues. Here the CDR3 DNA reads TGCAGTGCTTGGACTAGCGGAGGGGGGAATGAGCAGTTCTTC. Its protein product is CSAWTSGGGNEQFF.

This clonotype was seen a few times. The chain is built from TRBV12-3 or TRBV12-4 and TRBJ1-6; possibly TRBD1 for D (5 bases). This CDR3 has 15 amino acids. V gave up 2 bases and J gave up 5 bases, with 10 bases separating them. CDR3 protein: CASSLSTGNNSPLHF. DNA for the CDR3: TGTGCCAGCAGTTTAAGTACAGGCAATAATTCACCCCTCCACTTT.

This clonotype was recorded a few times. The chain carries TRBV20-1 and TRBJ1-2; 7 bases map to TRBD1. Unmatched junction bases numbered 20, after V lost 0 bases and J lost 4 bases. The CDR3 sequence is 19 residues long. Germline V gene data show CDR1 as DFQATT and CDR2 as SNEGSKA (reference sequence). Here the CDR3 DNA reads TGCAGTGCTAGAGATTGGGCCGTTAAAAGAGGACAGGAGGGCTATGGCTACACCTTC. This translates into CSARDWAVKRGQEGYGYTF.

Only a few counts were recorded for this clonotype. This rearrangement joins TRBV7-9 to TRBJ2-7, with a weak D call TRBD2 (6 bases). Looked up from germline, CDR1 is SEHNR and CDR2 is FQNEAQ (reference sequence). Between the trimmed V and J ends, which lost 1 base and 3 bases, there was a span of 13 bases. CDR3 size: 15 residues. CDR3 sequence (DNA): TGTGCCAGCAGCTTAGAGGGACTGGGCGACTACGAGCAGTACTTC. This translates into CASSLEGLGDYEQYF.

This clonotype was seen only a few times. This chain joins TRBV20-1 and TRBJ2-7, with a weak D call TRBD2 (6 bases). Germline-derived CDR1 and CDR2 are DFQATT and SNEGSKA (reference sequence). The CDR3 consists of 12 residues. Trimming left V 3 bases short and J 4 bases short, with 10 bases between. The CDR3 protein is CSASGSPYEQYF. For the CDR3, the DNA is TGCAGTGCTAGCGGGAGTCCGTACGAGCAGTACTTC.